This T cell receptor beta chain is from a study of identical twins. Template switching added a universal primer site; cDNA carried unique molecular identifiers. MiXCR was run by TCRdb on the 5' RACE reads, yielding one entry per CDR3 protein. The sample holds more than 350,000 distinct CDR3 sequences; 8.5% to 10% are singletons and the top ten take 8.5% to 10%. The CDR3 runs 14 residues. The ends were cut back, 4 bases at V and 2 bases at J, with 11 bases in the middle. Germline V gene sequence: CDR1 SQVTM, CDR2 ANQGSEA. This clonotype showed up just a few times. The antigen is undetermined. Points from the study as a whole: Model-predicted out-of-frame TCR alpha sharing fell below observed values in monozygotic twins. There were fewer insertions in abundant cord blood beta clonotypes, but memory repertoires showed no such pattern.

This TCR derives from a woman between 45 and 65 years old in good health. Sequencing was done on a sample of naive T cells sorted from blood. The chain combines TRBV29-1 with TRBJ2-2; possible D gene TRBD1, 5 bases. The DNA of the CDR3 is TGCAGCGTTGTTGGCAGGGAAAACACCGGGGAGCTGTTTTTT. It translates to CSVVGRENTGELFF.